Presented here are 28 T cell receptor beta chains from one specimen sequenced in a study of T cells in Graves' hyperthyroidism and ophthalmopathy (dated by TCRdb to between 2018 and 2021). Receptors were amplified or captured by multiplex PCR. The reads were generated on an Illumina HiSeq 2000. The TCR beta CDR3 regions were amplified from RNA transcripts. The TCR CDR3 was subjected to a first round of RT-PCR using the HTBI primer set and the Qiagen OneStep RT-PCR kit. TCRdb reprocessing: public reads trimmed at Q25 with fastp, clones called with MiXCR, in-frame beta chains kept. Rows with a matching CDR3 protein are joined into one entry that keeps the most common DNA and genes. For this sample there are some 400,000 distinct CDR3 sequences; approximately 15% appear just once. The ten largest clones take up approximately 10% of the sample. The sample taken for sequencing was blood. The receptors come from a woman in her fifties or sixties with Graves' hyperthyroidism.

As to this clonotype: A junction end diverges from the germline sequence, so it may reflect a read error. J is TRBJ1-1 and V is TRBV12-3 or TRBV12-4; D is unresolved. The CDR3 is 12 amino acids. In DNA form, the CDR3 reads TGTGCCAGCAGTTTCTCTAACACTGAAGCTTCCTTT. Amino acids: CASSFSNTEASF.

This clonotype was seen ten or more times. This chain connects TRBV4-1 to TRBJ1-1; a weak D match, TRBD1 (5 bases). The CDR3 sequence is 14 residues long. Germline CDR1 is MGHRA and CDR2 is YSYEKL. V dropped 7 bases and J dropped 0 bases, with 12 bases sitting between them. Here the CDR3 reads CASTMGQVNTEAFF. The DNA for the CDR3 is TGCGCCAGCACTATGGGGCAGGTGAACACTGAAGCTTTCTTT.

The chain recombines TRBV11-3 with TRBJ2-7; 7 nucleotides line up with TRBD2. Unmatched junction bases numbered 3, after V lost 2 bases and J lost 5 bases. In germline, CDR1 is SGHNT, CDR2 YENEEA. CDR3 length equals 13 residues. CDR3 region: CASSLNAGDEQYF. The CDR3 bases are TGTGCCAGCAGCTTAAACGCGGGAGACGAGCAGTACTTC. The variable domain in full, with the rest retrieved from reference TRBV11-3 and TRBJ2-7, is EAGVVQSPRYKIIEKKQPVAFWCNPISGHNTLYWYLQNLGQGPELLIRYENEEAVDDSQLPKDRFSAERLKGVDSTLKIQPAELGDSAVYLCASSLNAGDEQYFGPGTRLTVT.

This clonotype was detected ten times or more. This rearrangement joins TRBV18 to TRBJ2-1; 9 bases align to TRBD1. Germline V gene sequence: CDR1 KGHSH, CDR2 LQKENI. V dropped 1 base and J dropped 8; count of bases not matched to a gene: 3. This CDR3 comprises 14 residues. CDR3 in amino acids: CASSPRDRADEQFF. In DNA, the CDR3 is TGTGCCAGCTCACCACGGGACAGGGCTGATGAGCAGTTCTTC.

This clonotype was seen more than once but under ten times. V usage is TRBV7-3 and J usage is TRBJ2-1; D remains ambiguous. Trimming took 5 bases from V and 10 from J, leaving 12 bases between them. The V gene's germline CDR1 is SGHTA and CDR2 FQGTGA. This CDR3 has 12 amino acids. The CDR3 here is CASSPDTREQFF. The DNA for the CDR3 is TGTGCCAGCAGCCCCGACACCCGAGAGCAGTTCTTC.

The table lists this clonotype with many counts. The rearrangement uses TRBV11-2 and TRBJ1-2, with 7 bases identical to TRBD1. The junction had 4 bases not matched to a gene; V was cut back by 0 bases and J by 6 bases. The CDR3 is made up of 14 amino acids. CDR1 is SGHAT, CDR2 FQNNGV, per germline. CDR3 DNA: TGTGCCAGCAGCTTAGAGACAGGGCGGCATGGCTACACCTTC. This sequence encodes CASSLETGRHGYTF.

The chain combines TRBV10-2 with TRBJ2-3; the D is unclear. Germline V gene data show CDR1 as WSHSY and CDR2 as SAAADI. V was pared by 5 bases and J by 3 bases, with 18 bases between. The CDR3 runs 16 residues. CDR3 in DNA: TGCGCCAGCAGTCCTTTGTTAGCTCCTGTGACAGATACGCAGTATTTT. This gives the protein CASSPLLAPVTDTQYF.

In this sample, this clonotype turned up many times. The gene calls are TRBV6-1 and TRBJ1-5; D not resolved. Per the germline V gene, CDR1 is MNHNS and CDR2 is SASEGT. This CDR3 spans 13 amino acids. V was clipped by 5 bases and J by 7 bases, with 12 bases between them. CDR3 DNA: TGTGCCAGCAGTACGACTTTAGGGCAGCCCCAGCATTTT. As protein: CASSTTLGQPQHF.

This chain links TRBV14 with TRBJ1-4; 8 bases align to TRBD1. The CDR3 is 16 amino acids. CDR1 SGHDN and CDR2 FVKESK come from the germline V gene. The junction had 4 bases not matched to a gene; V was cut back by 1 base and J by 3 bases. The CDR3 DNA sequence: TGTGCCAGCAGCCAAGTACAGGGGGTACCTAATGAAAAACTGTTTTTT. This gives the protein CASSQVQGVPNEKLFF.

This clonotype was detected many times. The chain links TRBV27 to TRBJ2-3; D is unclear. The CDR3 runs to 10 residues. Trimming removed 8 bases at V and 6 bases at J, with 6 bases between. From germline, CDR1 is MNHEY and CDR2 SMNVEV (reference sequence). The CDR3 spells CASGLDTQYF. Here the CDR3 DNA reads TGTGCCAGCGGGTTGGATACGCAGTATTTT.

This clonotype was found a few times. The chain links TRBV19 to TRBJ2-4, with TRBD2 as a possible D gene (6 bases). The V gene lost 5 bases and the J gene lost 0 bases, with 20 bases spanning the gap. The CDR3 covers 18 residues. Germline CDR1 reads LNHDA; CDR2 reads SQIVND (reference sequence). In DNA form, the CDR3 reads TGTGCCAGTAGTTCGGGCTCTTTGGCGGGAACAGCCAAAAACATTCAGTACTTC. Translated, it gives CASSSGSLAGTAKNIQYF.

This clonotype turned up a few times. The chain is built from TRBV5-1 and TRBJ2-7; 8 bases align to TRBD2. The V segment lost 4 bases and the J segment 5 bases; nucleotides outside the gene matches: 17. From germline, CDR1 is SGHRS and CDR2 YFSETQ. The CDR3 covers 17 residues. CDR3 amino acids: CASSPGGGTWGIDEQYF. As DNA, the CDR3 is TGCGCCAGCAGCCCCGGGGGGGGTACTTGGGGTATCGACGAGCAGTACTTC.

J is TRBJ2-7 and V is TRBV6-1, with D possibly TRBD1 on 5 matching bases. CDR1 and CDR2 (germline): MNHNS, SASEGT. This CDR3 is built from 13 residues. The V end was cut by 5 bases, the J end by 5 bases, with 13 bases between. CDR3 sequence: CASSSGLGNEQYF. The CDR3 DNA is TGTGCCAGCAGTTCAGGGTTGGGCAACGAGCAGTACTTC.

The table lists this clonotype with many counts. The V call is TRBV29-1, the J call TRBJ2-1; TRBD2 matches 9 bases. After removal of 0 bases from V and 9 bases from J, the junction contained 12 bases not matched to a gene. In germline, CDR1 is SQVTM, CDR2 ANQGSEA. The CDR3 spans 16 residues. The CDR3 reads CSVEDFGTSTITEQFF. CDR3 in DNA: TGCAGCGTTGAAGATTTCGGGACTAGCACTATCACTGAGCAGTTCTTC.

This clonotype was detected only a few times. CDR3 in amino acids: CASSKTGGSYNEQFF. The DNA of the CDR3 is TGTGCCAGCAGTAAAACAGGGGGCTCGTACAATGAGCAGTTCTTC. The chain combines TRBV6-1 with TRBJ2-1, with TRBD1 matching over 9 bases. J was trimmed by 4 bases and V by 5 bases; bases with no gene match: 6. This CDR3 comprises 15 residues. Germline V gene data show CDR1 as MNHNS and CDR2 as SASEGT.

This clonotype has at least ten counts. This chain uses TRBV27 with TRBJ1-5, with D tentatively TRBD1 (5 bases). This CDR3 region has 16 residues. Trimming removed 3 bases at V and 2 bases at J, with 14 bases between. From germline, CDR1 is MNHEY and CDR2 SMNVEV (reference sequence). CDR3 protein: CASSLGPQGGNQPQHF. The CDR3 region has the DNA TGTGCCAGCAGTTTGGGTCCTCAGGGAGGCAATCAGCCCCAGCATTTT.

This clonotype was counted at least ten times. This sequence joins TRBV5-1 and TRBJ2-3; maybe TRBD2 (7 bases). In germline, CDR1 is SGHRS, CDR2 YFSETQ. V dropped 6 bases and J dropped 0 bases, with 17 bases sitting between them. The CDR3 loop spans 16 amino acids. The CDR3 region is CASTLEGGGSTDTQYF. DNA for the CDR3: TGCGCCAGCACCCTTGAGGGAGGGGGAAGCACAGATACGCAGTATTTT.

This clonotype has only a few counts. V and J are TRBV5-1 and TRBJ2-7, with TRBD1 as a possible D gene (5 bases). Germline lookup yields CDR1 SGHRS and CDR2 YFSETQ. The CDR3 loop spans 14 amino acids. The ends were cut back, 7 bases at V and 2 bases at J, with 16 bases in the middle. The DNA of the CDR3 is TGCGCCAGCGGGCTTGGGGCGGTAACCTACGAGCAGTACTTC. The encoded protein is CASGLGAVTYEQYF.

This clonotype came up many times. The V call is TRBV12-3 or TRBV12-4, the J call TRBJ2-7, with 7 bases fitting TRBD1. CDR3 length: 14 amino acids. J lost 2 bases, V lost 4 bases, and 5 bases had no gene match. The CDR3 nucleotides are TGTGCCAGCAGTTCCCGCACAGGGGCCTACGAGCAGTACTTC. This translates into CASSSRTGAYEQYF.

The chain's CDR3 is CASSLVSGSLNTGELFF. The CDR3 region has the DNA TGCGCCAGCAGCTTGGTATCCGGCAGCTTGAACACCGGGGAGCTGTTTTTT. The chain joins TRBV5-1 to TRBJ2-2; no clear D gene. Looked up from germline, CDR1 is SGHRS and CDR2 is YFSETQ. V was pared by 0 bases and J by 1 base, with 13 bases between. This CDR3 is built from 17 residues. The full variable domain, completed using reference TRBV5-1 and TRBJ2-2, is KAGVTQTPRYLIKTRGQQVTLSCSPISGHRSVSWYQQTPGQGLQFLFEYFSETQRNKGNFPGRFSGRQFSNSRSEMNVSTLELGDSALYLCASSLVSGSLNTGELFFGEGSRLTVL.

This sequence joins TRBV19 and TRBJ2-1; possibly TRBD2 for D (5 bases). Germline loops: CDR1 LNHDA, CDR2 SQIVND (reference sequence). Trimming stripped 2 bases from V and 8 bases from J, with 16 bases between. The length of the CDR3 is 15 residues. As DNA, the CDR3 is TGTGCCAGTAGTATATACCGGGGAGCCCGTCATGAGCAGTTCTTC. This encodes CASSIYRGARHEQFF.

With respect to this clonotype: Sequence at one end of the junction differs from germline and may be a read error. This rearrangement joins TRBV7-9 to TRBJ1-6; 9 nucleotides align to TRBD1. Germline V CDR1 and CDR2: SEHNR, FQNEAQ (reference sequence). The CDR3 is 15 residues long. CDR3 DNA sequence: TGTGTCAGCAGCTCCTTGACAGGGGGTCACTCACCCCTCCACTTT. Its protein product is CVSSSLTGGHSPLHF. The variable domain in full, completed from reference TRBV7-9 and TRBJ1-6, reads DTGVSQNPRHKITKRGQNVTFRCDPISEHNRLYWYRQTLGQGPEFLTYFQNEAQLEKSRLLSDRFSAERPKGSFSTLEIQRTEQGDSAMYLCVSSSLTGGHSPLHFGNGTRLTVT.

In its sample, this clonotype was seen many times. The chain uses TRBV30 and TRBJ1-1; the D is unclear. The CDR3 is made up of 11 amino acids. Deletions cut 4 bases from V and 1 base from J, with 4 bases between. Germline loops: CDR1 GTSNPN, CDR2 SVGIG (reference sequence). The CDR3 here is CAWTKNTEAFF. CDR3 nucleotides: TGTGCCTGGACGAAGAACACTGAAGCTTTCTTT.

This clonotype was counted at least ten times. The chain is built from TRBV7-2 and TRBJ2-2, with TRBD1 matching over 7 bases. Germline values: CDR1 SGHTA, CDR2 FQGNSA. This CDR3 is built from 14 residues. V trimming: 4 bases; J trimming: 7 bases; junction bases outside the gene matches: 6. The CDR3 bases are TGTGCCAGCAGCTCGGACAGGTTTATCGGGGAGCTGTTTTTT. Amino acids: CASSSDRFIGELFF. Filled out from reference TRBV7-2 and TRBJ2-2, the complete variable domain reads GAGVSQSPSNKVTEKGKDVELRCDPISGHTALYWYRQSLGQGLEFLIYFQGNSAPDKSGLPSDRFSAERTGGSVSTLTIQRTQQEDSAVYLCASSSDRFIGELFFGEGSRLTVL.

As regards this clonotype: This sequence may be a read error, since a much larger clone differs from it by one base. This rearrangement joins TRBV18 to TRBJ1-2; D is possibly TRBD1 (5 bases). The CDR3 spans 13 residues. Looked up from germline, CDR1 is KGHSH and CDR2 is LQKENI. The CDR3: CASSPEGNYGHTF. CDR3 coding DNA: TGTGCCAGCTCACCCGAGGGGAACTATGGCCACACCTTC. The complete variable domain, with remaining parts taken from reference TRBV18 and TRBJ1-2, reads NAGVMQNPRHLVRRRGQEARLRCSPMKGHSHVYWYRQLPEEGLKFMVYLQKENIIDESGMPKERFSAEFPKEGPSILRIQQVVRGDSAAYFCASSPEGNYGHTFGSGTRLTVV.

This clonotype was recorded many times. This chain uses TRBV11-2 with TRBJ2-1; possible D gene TRBD2, 5 bases. The ends were cut back, 5 bases at V and 6 bases at J, with 11 bases in the middle. Looked up from germline, CDR1 is SGHAT and CDR2 is FQNNGV. The CDR3 spans 13 residues. The CDR3 loop is CASSGSGFNEQFF. In DNA, the CDR3 is TGTGCCAGCAGCGGAAGCGGTTTCAATGAGCAGTTCTTC.

This clonotype was picked up a small number of times. The chain has TRBV7-8 and TRBJ1-5; possibly TRBD1 for D (6 bases). CDR1 is SGHVS and CDR2 is FQNEAQ in the germline V gene. The CDR3 extends over 16 amino acids. Trimming cost V 6 bases and J 1 base, with 16 bases left between them. The CDR3 spells CASSRGGAGSNQPQHF. The CDR3, as DNA: TGTGCCAGCAGTCGAGGGGGGGCGGGGAGCAATCAGCCCCAGCATTTT.

The chain is built from TRBV30 and TRBJ1-4; tentative D call: TRBD1 (6 bases). The CDR3 covers 13 residues. V was shortened by 4 bases and J by 8 bases, with 14 bases between the two germline ends. Germline values: CDR1 GTSNPN, CDR2 SVGIG (reference sequence). The CDR3 is CAWNRGGREKLFF. The CDR3 DNA sequence: TGTGCCTGGAATCGCGGGGGCCGGGAAAAACTGTTTTTT.